What follows are 11 T cell receptor beta chains derived from one specimen sequenced in a study of OX40 agonist ivuxolimab in advanced cancers. Using immunoSEQ multiplex PCR, the repertoire was profiled, and TCRdb retains in-frame clones only, with some absent. The repertoire includes 20,000 to 25,000 clones, 86% of them detected once, and approximately 42% sits in the top ten. Specimen: CD4+ or CD8+ T cells sorted from blood, collected in a trial of the OX40 agonist ivuxolimab. The receptors were sampled from an adult with an advanced solid tumor such as melanoma, head and neck, liver or kidney cancer.

The V call is TRBV7-9, the J call TRBJ2-7; either TRBD1 or TRBD2 may supply D (5 bases each). The V gene's germline CDR1 is SEHNR and CDR2 FQNEAQ (reference sequence). The CDR3 extends over 14 amino acids. V lost 5 bases to trimming and J lost 2 bases, with 13 bases between them. This chain's CDR3 is CASSTGRPTYEQYF. CDR3 in DNA: TGTGCCAGCAGCACGGGACGGCCGACCTACGAGCAGTACTTC.

The chain employs TRBV7-2 and TRBJ2-5, with a possible D match to TRBD2 (6 bases). CDR1 is SGHTA, CDR2 FQGNSA, per germline. Trimming pared 5 bases from V and 3 bases from J, leaving 13 bases between. The CDR3 consists of 14 residues. The CDR3 loop reads CASSDGTLKETQYF. CDR3 sequence (DNA): TGTGCCAGCAGCGACGGGACTTTGAAAGAGACCCAGTACTTC.

This clone came up once. The chain is built from TRBV4-1 and TRBJ1-4; D is ambiguous. The V end was cut by 1 base, the J end by 7 bases, with 7 bases between. The CDR3 has 13 residues. The V gene's germline CDR1 is MGHRA and CDR2 YSYEKL. CDR3 loop: CASSQARVEKLFF. For the CDR3, the DNA is TGCGCCAGCAGCCAAGCGAGGGTTGAAAAACTGTTTTTT.

The gene calls are TRBV6-1 and TRBJ2-1; 8 bases line up with TRBD2. The CDR3 consists of 16 residues. The trim removed 0 bases at V and 5 bases at J, leaving 6 bases unmatched. Germline V gene lookup returns CDR1 MNHNS and CDR2 SASEGT. The CDR3 sequence: CASSEAAGDVNNEQFF. CDR3 nucleotide sequence: TGTGCCAGCAGTGAAGCAGCGGGAGACGTCAACAATGAGCAGTTCTTC.

In DNA, the CDR3 is TGTGCCAGTAGCCTGGTATTCTACAATGAGCAGTTCTTC. This encodes CASSLVFYNEQFF. The rearrangement joins TRBV19 to TRBJ2-1; no reliable D call. The CDR3 spans 13 residues. CDR1 and CDR2 (germline): LNHDA, SQIVND (reference sequence). Deletions cut 6 bases from V and 3 bases from J, with 9 bases between.

The chain has TRBV4-2 and TRBJ2-1; TRBD2 agrees at 7 bases. This CDR3 is built from 16 residues. Germline V gene lookup returns CDR1 LGHNA and CDR2 YNFKEQ. V shed 0 bases and J 4 bases; nucleotides not matched to a gene: 6. CDR3 DNA: TGTGCCAGCAGCCAAGAGGGGGGGGAATTATACAATGAGCAGTTCTTC. Residues: CASSQEGGELYNEQFF.

This chain's CDR3 is CASSQVTDRADYEQYF. CDR3 in DNA: TGCGCCAGCAGCCAAGTAACAGACAGAGCAGACTACGAGCAGTACTTC. The rearrangement joins TRBV4-1 to TRBJ2-7; weak D call: TRBD1 (5 bases). V was trimmed by 1 base and J by 3 bases, leaving 16 bases between them. The CDR3 extends over 16 amino acids. Germline CDR1 and CDR2: MGHRA and YSYEKL.

The chain is built from TRBV6-5 and TRBJ2-1; 9 nucleotides align to TRBD2. Losses at the gene ends were 4 bases for V and 9 bases for J; bases not matched to a gene: 4. Germline-derived CDR1 and CDR2 are MNHEY and SVGAGI. CDR3 size: 13 residues. CDR3 sequence: CASSFSGSGEQFF. The CDR3 DNA is TGTGCCAGCAGTTTTAGCGGGAGTGGTGAGCAGTTCTTC.

The gene calls are TRBV5-6 and TRBJ2-3, with 8 bases that match TRBD1. The CDR3 has 15 residues. With 0 bases clipped from V and 4 bases from J, the junction kept 4 bases outside the gene matches. Germline lookup yields CDR1 SGHDT and CDR2 YYEEEE. The CDR3 is CASSLAGQGADTQYF. The CDR3 DNA is TGTGCCAGCAGCTTGGCCGGACAGGGTGCAGATACGCAGTATTTT.

The rearrangement links TRBV21-1 to TRBJ1-1; the DNA was not compared with TRBD1, the D call given in the table. TRBV21-1 is a pseudogene locus. This CDR3 spans 14 amino acids. Here the CDR3 reads CASRAPRGHAEAFF. DNA for the CDR3: TGTGCCAGCAGGGCCCCCAGGGGGCATGCGGAAGCTTTCTTT.

The V call is TRBV5-5, the J call TRBJ2-7, with 7 bases lining up with TRBD2. V gave up 3 bases and J gave up 7 bases; unmatched junction bases: 1. The CDR3 contains 11 residues. The germline V gene has CDR1 SGHKS and CDR2 YYEKEE (reference sequence). In DNA, the CDR3 is TGTGCCAGCAGCTCCGGGGGGGAGCAGTACTTC. It yields the protein CASSSGGEQYF.